This is a list of T cell receptor beta chains from one sample in a study of blood T cell repertoires in COVID-19. Method: immunoSEQ multiplex PCR; TCRdb's copy keeps in-frame clones and lacks some. The sample has approximately 140,000 clones; about 83% are singletons. Sequenced material: peripheral blood. The receptors shown here come from a human donor in a cohort sampled during active COVID-19. Each CDR3 is given without its conserved first and last residue. Each record gives: J gene, V gene, CDR3 protein.

j_call: TRBJ2-2
v_call: TRBV7-2
cdr3_aa: ASSLFVRATGELF

j_call: TRBJ2-1
v_call: TRBV6-2/TRBV6-3
cdr3_aa: ASSTRTSGYNEQF

j_call: TRBJ2-4
v_call: TRBV6-2/TRBV6-3
cdr3_aa: ASSYSRTSVPWGNIQY

j_call: TRBJ2-7
v_call: TRBV5-6
cdr3_aa: ASSLYEYEQY

j_call: TRBJ2-3
v_call: TRBV9
cdr3_aa: ASSVDGSGDTQY

j_call: TRBJ1-5
v_call: TRBV29-1
cdr3_aa: SVATSGTGYNQPQH

j_call: TRBJ2-1
v_call: TRBV19
cdr3_aa: ASRREGFYNEQF

j_call: TRBJ2-1
v_call: TRBV19
cdr3_aa: ASTITTGGEQF

j_call: TRBJ2-7
v_call: TRBV3-1/TRBV3-2
cdr3_aa: ASSPSGSYEQY

j_call: TRBJ1-5
v_call: TRBV20-1
cdr3_aa: SASDTTGAHQPQH

j_call: TRBJ2-2
v_call: TRBV11-2
cdr3_aa: ASSPLVHTGELF

j_call: TRBJ2-1
v_call: TRBV5-1
cdr3_aa: ASRQRQNSYNEQF

j_call: TRBJ2-7
v_call: TRBV3-1/TRBV3-2
cdr3_aa: ASSHLSRAGHSSYEQY

j_call: TRBJ2-3
v_call: TRBV29-1
cdr3_aa: SVFTGGTDTQY

j_call: TRBJ2-1
v_call: TRBV5-1
cdr3_aa: ASSDLTSGGYNEQF

j_call: TRBJ1-2
v_call: TRBV3-1/TRBV3-2
cdr3_aa: ASSQVQGFDGYT

j_call: TRBJ2-2
v_call: TRBV19
cdr3_aa: ASSISGTNTGELF

j_call: TRBJ1-1
v_call: TRBV19
cdr3_aa: ASSTDRGDEAF

j_call: TRBJ2-7
v_call: TRBV27
cdr3_aa: ASSLRGTSMLVYEQY

j_call: TRBJ2-1
v_call: TRBV7-8
cdr3_aa: ASSSARALAGVYNEQF

j_call: TRBJ2-3
v_call: TRBV7-2
cdr3_aa: ASSLVGGNTDTQY

j_call: TRBJ1-1
v_call: TRBV7-3
cdr3_aa: ASSLIGRGTTEAF

j_call: TRBJ2-7
v_call: TRBV7-2
cdr3_aa: ASSHDIAGGIRYEQY

j_call: TRBJ2-1
v_call: TRBV27
cdr3_aa: ASQPGLRTIEQF

j_call: TRBJ2-3
v_call: TRBV13
cdr3_aa: ASSPGLALNTDTQY

j_call: TRBJ1-2
v_call: TRBV7-2
cdr3_aa: ASSSPPGPYGYT